This T cell receptor beta chain was identified during a study of cytomegalovirus exposure and HLA in healthy donors. General study results and limits: Both high specificity and high sensitivity reportedly marked the classifier's diagnosis of cytomegalovirus status. The tendency of first-cohort TCR clusters to co-occur in the roughly 130 validation repertoires was the finding of a later analysis.

Profiling relied on immunoSEQ multiplex PCR, and the TCRdb table lists in-frame clones only, not all of them. The table lists roughly 150,000 clones, about nine tenths of them singletons. Germline V gene sequence: CDR1 SGHTA, CDR2 FQGNSA. CDR3 length: 20 amino acids. V trimming: 0 bases; J trimming: 2 bases; junction bases outside the gene matches: 14. With regard to this clone: Its matching antigen is unknown.

This sequence originates from a man aged 18-30 years in good health and CMV-seropositive. The chain employs TRBV7-2 and TRBJ2-7, with 12 bases matching TRBD2. Sequencing input: PBMCs. The DNA of the CDR3 is TGTGCCAGCAGCTTAGCGCTAAGACTAGCGGGAGCTTCCTCCCCCTACGAGCAGTACTTC. It translates to CASSLALRLAGASSPYEQYF.